The rows below give T cell receptor beta chains drawn from one sample of a study of regulatory T cells in long-lasting Graves disease. TCRdb itself ran the multiplex PCR reads through MiXCR, one entry per CDR3 protein. The sample records roughly 350,000 distinct CDR3 sequences, roughly 16% being singletons. These same records also appear under a second study, on T cells in Graves' hyperthyroidism and ophthalmopathy.

Material: peripheral blood mononuclear cells (PBMCs), obtained at new diagnosis, from a patient treated with antithyroid drugs. Source of these receptors: a woman aged 18-29 years with Graves disease. Both conserved end residues are part of each CDR3. Fields, in order: J gene, V gene, clone size, D gene, CDR3 protein, CDR3 DNA. A D gene is named only where the DNA matches it firmly. Size is stated for part of the rows, as once, few or many counts, or as a class when the clone is expanded.

J: TRBJ2-2; V: TRBV2; size: many; D: TRBD1; CDR3: CASIQMWDRGITGELFF; DNA: TGTGCCAGCATTCAAATGTGGGACAGGGGTATCACCGGGGAGCTGTTTTTT
J: TRBJ1-2; V: TRBV6-1; size: many; D: -; CDR3: CASSEGQEFYGYTF; DNA: TGTGCCAGCAGTGAAGGTCAGGAGTTCTATGGCTACACCTTC
J: TRBJ2-3; V: TRBV11-3; size: few; D: -; CDR3: CASSFRTVGDTQYF; DNA: TGTGCCAGCAGCTTCCGTACCGTCGGGGATACGCAGTATTTT
J: TRBJ1-5; V: TRBV28; size: few; D: -; CDR3: CASSTRNSNQPQHF; DNA: TGTGCCAGCAGCACCAGGAATAGCAATCAGCCCCAGCATTTT
J: TRBJ1-3; V: TRBV6-5; size: few; D: -; CDR3: CASSYSPGADTRASGNTIYF; DNA: TGTGCCAGCAGTTACTCGCCAGGGGCGGATACTCGGGCCTCTGGAAACACCATATATTTT
J: TRBJ2-7; V: TRBV20-1; size: many; D: -; CDR3: CSARDGGYDSYEQYF; DNA: TGCAGTGCTAGAGATGGGGGGTACGACTCCTACGAGCAGTACTTC
J: TRBJ2-3; V: TRBV5-1; size: many; D: TRBD1; CDR3: CASSMQTGGTSGTDTQYF; DNA: TGCGCCAGCAGCATGCAGACAGGGGGCACCTCGGGCACAGATACGCAGTATTTT
J: TRBJ2-5; V: TRBV10-3; size: many; D: -; CDR3: CATTADRQRETQYF; DNA: TGTGCCACTACCGCTGACAGACAAAGGGAGACCCAGTACTTC
J: TRBJ1-2; V: TRBV29-1; size: many; D: -; CDR3: CSVEPSRIAGYTF; DNA: TGCAGCGTTGAACCGTCCAGGATCGCTGGCTACACCTTC
J: TRBJ2-5; V: TRBV6-9; size: many; D: -; CDR3: CASSYNTGSGTQYF; DNA: TGTGCCAGCAGTTACAACACAGGGTCCGGGACCCAGTACTTC
J: TRBJ1-2; V: TRBV29-1; size: few; D: TRBD1; CDR3: CSGVDRGIGYTF; DNA: TGCAGCGGTGTGGACAGGGGAATTGGCTACACCTTC
J: TRBJ1-4; V: TRBV7-9; size: once; D: -; CDR3: CASSQTGLATKEKLFF; DNA: TGTGCCAGCAGCCAAACAGGACTAGCAACTAAGGAAAAACTGTTTTTT
J: TRBJ2-2; V: TRBV12-3/TRBV12-4; size: many; D: -; CDR3: CASSRVRSSGELFF; DNA: TGTGCCAGCAGCAGGGTGCGATCTTCCGGGGAGCTGTTTTTT
J: TRBJ1-2; V: TRBV2; size: many; D: -; CDR3: CASTGPELRAYGYTF; DNA: TGTGCCAGCACTGGCCCAGAACTTCGGGCCTATGGCTACACCTTC
J: TRBJ2-3; V: TRBV20-1; size: -; D: TRBD2; CDR3: CSARGGLREADTQYF; DNA: TGCAGTGCTAGAGGGGGTTTGCGGGAGGCAGATACGCAGTATTTT
J: TRBJ2-7; V: TRBV6-1; size: many; D: -; CDR3: CATRQAYEQYF; DNA: TGTGCCACCAGACAGGCCTACGAGCAGTACTTC
J: TRBJ1-1; V: TRBV27; size: -; D: TRBD1; CDR3: CASSLGTGSEAFF; DNA: TGTGCCAGCAGTCTGGGGACAGGGAGTGAAGCTTTCTTT
J: TRBJ2-7; V: TRBV5-4; size: few; D: TRBD2; CDR3: CASSAGVAGESYEQYF; DNA: TGTGCCAGCAGCGCCGGGGTAGCGGGAGAGTCCTACGAGCAGTACTTC
J: TRBJ2-1; V: TRBV7-9; size: -; D: -; CDR3: CASRSNHNEQFF; DNA: TGTGCCAGCAGATCAAACCACAATGAGCAGTTCTTC
J: TRBJ2-6; V: TRBV7-2; size: -; D: TRBD1; CDR3: CASSFRGRLSGANVLTF; DNA: TGTGCCAGCAGCTTTAGGGGGCGCCTCTCTGGGGCCAACGTCCTGACTTTC
J: TRBJ2-2; V: TRBV7-9; size: -; D: TRBD1; CDR3: CAITGAGELFF; DNA: TGTGCCATCACAGGGGCCGGGGAGCTGTTTTTT
J: TRBJ2-7; V: TRBV29-1; size: few; D: -; CDR3: CSVEDGAYEQYF; DNA: TGCAGCGTTGAAGACGGGGCCTACGAGCAGTACTTC
J: TRBJ2-5; V: TRBV20-1; size: -; D: TRBD2; CDR3: CSAASGLTSGPQEETQYF; DNA: TGCAGTGCCGCTTCGGGTTTGACTAGCGGCCCCCAGGAGGAGACCCAGTACTTC
J: TRBJ2-7; V: TRBV10-1; size: many; D: -; CDR3: CASSPLTGYSYEQYF; DNA: TGCGCCAGCAGTCCTTTAACAGGGTACTCCTACGAGCAGTACTTC
J: TRBJ2-3; V: TRBV11-2; size: many; D: TRBD1; CDR3: CASSPKWTGAGDTQYF; DNA: TGTGCCAGCAGCCCCAAGTGGACAGGGGCGGGAGATACGCAGTATTTT
J: TRBJ2-2; V: TRBV14; size: few; D: -; CDR3: CASSQDLGSTGELFF; DNA: TGTGCCAGCAGCCAAGATCTGGGGAGCACCGGGGAGCTGTTTTTT
J: TRBJ2-5; V: TRBV3-1; size: few; D: TRBD2; CDR3: CASSPTSGGAETQYF; DNA: TGTGCCAGCAGCCCGACTAGCGGGGGGGCTGAGACCCAGTACTTC
J: TRBJ2-2; V: TRBV20-1; size: many; D: -; CDR3: CSARGVNTGELFF; DNA: TGCAGTGCTAGAGGCGTCAACACCGGGGAGCTGTTTTTT
J: TRBJ2-3; V: TRBV28; size: -; D: -; CDR3: CASSEPGGPGTDTQYF; DNA: TGTGCCAGCAGTGAACCCGGGGGGCCGGGGACAGATACGCAGTATTTT
J: TRBJ2-5; V: TRBV18; size: once; D: -; CDR3: CASSPARGPETQYF; DNA: TGTGCCAGCTCACCAGCCCGGGGGCCGGAGACCCAGTACTTC
J: TRBJ2-7; V: TRBV28; size: many; D: -; CDR3: CASSFPRTSYEQYF; DNA: TGTGCCAGCAGTTTCCCCAGGACATCCTACGAGCAGTACTTC
J: TRBJ2-7; V: TRBV12-3/TRBV12-4; size: many; D: -; CDR3: CASSSVGSAHIYEQYF; DNA: TGTGCCAGCAGTTCAGTGGGTTCCGCACATATCTACGAGCAGTACTTC
J: TRBJ2-1; V: TRBV28; size: many; D: -; CDR3: CASSSPGGDRAGSNEQFF; DNA: TGTGCCAGCAGTTCCCCCGGGGGGGACAGGGCTGGCTCCAATGAGCAGTTCTTC
J: TRBJ2-5; V: TRBV9; size: few; D: -; CDR3: CASSVGGGEAETQYF; DNA: TGTGCCAGCAGCGTAGGAGGCGGGGAGGCCGAGACCCAGTACTTC
J: TRBJ2-3; V: TRBV11-2; size: many; D: -; CDR3: CASSLFPGGRTDTQYF; DNA: TGTGCCAGCAGCTTATTTCCAGGGGGGCGTACAGATACGCAGTATTTT
J: TRBJ2-1; V: TRBV18; size: many; D: -; CDR3: CASSPALGEVWRHNEQFF; DNA: TGTGCCAGCTCACCGGCCCTAGGGGAGGTCTGGAGGCACAATGAGCAGTTCTTC
J: TRBJ2-1; V: TRBV11-3; size: many; D: TRBD2; CDR3: CASSLDRGLAGFNEQFF; DNA: TGTGCCAGCAGCTTAGATCGGGGACTAGCGGGATTCAATGAGCAGTTCTTC
J: TRBJ2-3; V: TRBV5-6; size: -; D: -; CDR3: CASSYRGVVSDTQYF; DNA: TGTGCCAGCAGCTACCGTGGGGTAGTCTCAGATACGCAGTATTTT
J: TRBJ2-3; V: TRBV20-1; size: -; D: TRBD2; CDR3: CSAPKAGGQNTQYF; DNA: TGCAGTGCTCCCAAAGCGGGGGGGCAAAATACGCAGTATTTT
J: TRBJ2-1; V: TRBV5-1; size: many; D: TRBD2; CDR3: CASSLRGTSGGAYNEQFF; DNA: TGCGCCAGCAGCTTGAGGGGTACTAGTGGGGGGGCCTACAATGAGCAGTTCTTC
J: TRBJ2-1; V: TRBV24-1; size: few; D: -; CDR3: CATSDFGNEQFF; DNA: TGTGCCACCAGTGATTTCGGCAATGAGCAGTTCTTC
J: TRBJ1-3; V: TRBV2; size: few; D: -; CDR3: CASSVSGPSGNTIYF; DNA: TGTGCCAGCAGTGTTTCTGGCCCCTCTGGAAACACCATATATTTT
J: TRBJ1-1; V: TRBV7-2; size: many; D: -; CDR3: CATRVSRNTEAFF; DNA: TGTGCCACCAGGGTATCTAGGAACACTGAAGCTTTCTTT
J: TRBJ2-2; V: TRBV24-1; size: -; D: -; CDR3: CATSDSRGAAGELFF; DNA: TGTGCCACCAGTGATTCGAGGGGGGCGGCCGGGGAGCTGTTTTTT
J: TRBJ2-5; V: TRBV12-3/TRBV12-4; size: many; D: -; CDR3: CASGSQETQYF; DNA: TGTGCCAGCGGCTCTCAGGAGACCCAGTACTTC
J: TRBJ2-3; V: TRBV11-1; size: once; D: TRBD2; CDR3: CASGGLAGRPSSTDTQYF; DNA: TGTGCCAGCGGGGGACTAGCGGGACGACCCTCTAGCACAGATACGCAGTATTTT
J: TRBJ2-2; V: TRBV6-1; size: many; D: -; CDR3: CASRHTIQGRDGELFF; DNA: TGTGCCAGCAGACACACCATTCAGGGGAGGGACGGGGAGCTGTTTTTT
J: TRBJ1-1; V: TRBV10-3; size: many; D: -; CDR3: CAISESQVSITEAFF; DNA: TGTGCCATCAGTGAGTCGCAGGTTTCTATCACTGAAGCTTTCTTT
J: TRBJ1-1; V: TRBV20-1; size: many; D: -; CDR3: CSVAGPAASEAFF; DNA: TGCAGTGTAGCCGGGCCAGCAGCCTCTGAAGCTTTCTTT
J: TRBJ2-7; V: TRBV6-1; size: few; D: -; CDR3: CASGEAQWGEQYF; DNA: TGTGCCAGCGGTGAAGCCCAGTGGGGGGAGCAGTACTTC
J: TRBJ1-1; V: TRBV3-1; size: few; D: TRBD1; CDR3: CASSQGTGWGTEAFF; DNA: TGTGCCAGCAGCCAAGGGACAGGCTGGGGGACTGAAGCTTTCTTT
J: TRBJ1-4; V: TRBV3-1; size: many; D: TRBD1; CDR3: CASSHRQGTLEKLFF; DNA: TGTGCCAGCAGCCACCGACAGGGGACCTTAGAAAAACTGTTTTTT
J: TRBJ2-1; V: TRBV5-4; size: many; D: TRBD1; CDR3: CASSFPGQVYNEQFF; DNA: TGTGCCAGCAGCTTCCCGGGACAGGTCTACAATGAGCAGTTCTTC